The 21 T cell receptor beta chains below come from one sample, sequenced in a study of CD8+ T cells in alopecia areata. After isolation, RNA underwent reverse transcription to generate cDNA as the sequencing template. Assay used: immunoSEQ multiplex PCR; TCRdb lists only in-frame clones, some missing. The profile shows about 110,000 clones, 55% to 70% of them singletons. Sequencing input: NKG2D-low CD8+ T cells sorted from blood. These receptors all stem from a human donor with alopecia areata.

This chain joins TRBV5-1 and TRBJ1-1; D is perhaps TRBD1 (5 bases). This CDR3 has 12 residues. The germline V and J ends were trimmed by 3 bases and 4 bases, with 7 bases remaining between them. CDR1 is SGHRS and CDR2 is YFSETQ in the germline V gene. The CDR3 protein is CASSSQGTEAFF. The CDR3 DNA follows: TGCGCCAGCAGCTCCCAGGGCACTGAAGCTTTCTTT.

The rearrangement links TRBV27 to TRBJ2-7, with D perhaps TRBD1 (5 bases). Germline CDR1 and CDR2: MNHEY and SMNVEV (reference sequence). Trimming cost V 10 bases and J 3 bases, with 19 bases left between them. This CDR3 region has 14 residues. CDR3 DNA sequence: TGTGCCAACATACCGCCAGGGTCTTTCTACGAGCAGTACTTC. The encoded protein is CANIPPGSFYEQYF.

This clone has just a few counts. The chain couples TRBV4-2 to TRBJ2-3, with 8 bases matching TRBD2. V lost 0 bases to trimming and J lost 2 bases; unmatched junction nucleotides: 7. Germline V CDR1 and CDR2: LGHNA, YNFKEQ. The CDR3 is 17 residues long. CDR3: CASSQELSGSPTDTQYF. For the CDR3, the DNA is TGTGCCAGCAGCCAAGAGTTGAGCGGGAGTCCCACAGATACGCAGTATTTT.

This sequence joins TRBV28 and TRBJ1-1; D unclear. The germline V gene has CDR1 MDHEN and CDR2 SYDVKM. Trimming took 6 bases from V and 7 from J, leaving 15 bases between them. The CDR3 is 13 amino acids. The CDR3 nucleotides read TGTGCCAGCAGCCCAACCCGGACGGGTGAAGCTTTCTTT. It translates to CASSPTRTGEAFF.

J is TRBJ2-1 and V is TRBV5-1; D possibly uses TRBD1 or TRBD2 (5 bases each). V lost 7 bases to trimming and J lost 8 bases, with 13 bases between them. Germline lookup yields CDR1 SGHRS and CDR2 YFSETQ. The length of the CDR3 is 12 residues. CDR3 region: CASSAGTDEQFF. CDR3 nucleotide sequence: TGCGCCAGCTCGGCAGGGACCGATGAGCAGTTCTTC.

The CDR3 sequence: CATSSRGRHEQYF. The CDR3 DNA sequence: TGTGCCACCAGTTCCAGGGGGCGACACGAGCAGTACTTC. The chain is built from TRBV15 and TRBJ2-7; TRBD1 matches at 8 bases. The CDR3 is 13 residues long. Germline trimming cut 6 bases from V and 5 bases from J; bases unmatched to any gene: 6. Looked up from germline, CDR1 is LNHNV and CDR2 is YYDKDF (reference sequence). The complete variable domain, with remaining parts taken from reference TRBV15 and TRBJ2-7, reads DAMVIQNPRYQVTQFGKPVTLSCSQTLNHNVMYWYQQKSSQAPKLLFHYYDKDFNNEADTPDNFQSRRPNTSFCFLDIRSPGLGDTAMYLCATSSRGRHEQYFGPGTRLTVT.

This clone was observed a handful of times. The gene calls are TRBV7-2 and TRBJ2-1; TRBD1 might be the D (6 bases). Trimming pared 5 bases from V and 5 bases from J, leaving 13 bases between. The CDR3 length is 14 residues. CDR1 and CDR2 from the germline V gene are SGHTA and FQGNSA. DNA for the CDR3: TGTGCCAGCAGCGATTATGGGACAAACAATGAGCAGTTCTTC. Amino acid sequence: CASSDYGTNNEQFF.

This clone was seen more than once but under ten times. The V gene is TRBV7-3, the J gene TRBJ2-1; 9 nucleotides align to TRBD2. V shed 5 bases and J 8 bases; nucleotides not matched to a gene: 13. The CDR3 totals 16 residues. In germline, CDR1 is SGHTA, CDR2 FQGTGA. The CDR3 DNA sequence: TGTGCCAGCAGCCCTAGAGGGCGACTAGCGGTTCATGAGCAGTTCTTC. Its protein product is CASSPRGRLAVHEQFF.

In DNA form, the CDR3 reads TGTGCCAGCAGTTGGGGGCGGTTCCGAGAGCAGTACTTC. It translates to CASSWGRFREQYF. The chain joins TRBV27 to TRBJ2-7; TRBD1 might be the D (6 bases). The germline CDR1 and CDR2 sequences are MNHEY and SMNVEV (reference sequence). V was shortened by 4 bases and J by 7 bases, with 14 bases between the two germline ends. This CDR3 contains 13 residues.

This chain joins TRBV7-2 and TRBJ2-1; possible D gene TRBD1, 6 bases. Per germline, CDR1 SGHTA and CDR2 FQGNSA. Between the trimmed V and J ends, which lost 7 bases and 10 bases, there was a span of 20 bases. The CDR3 length is 14 residues. CDR3 in DNA: TGTGCCAGCACCCGGAGGCAGGGGCCTTGGGAGCAGTTCTTC. The encoded protein is CASTRRQGPWEQFF.

V usage is TRBV6-6 and J usage is TRBJ2-7; TRBD2 agrees at 11 bases. The CDR3 contains 14 residues. J gave up 3 bases and V 5 bases, and 3 bases lay outside the gene matches. Germline V gene data show CDR1 as MNHNY and CDR2 as SVGAGI (reference sequence). As DNA, the CDR3 is TGTGCCAGCAGTCCGGGACTAGCGGACTACGAGCAGTACTTC. Its protein is CASSPGLADYEQYF.

The rearrangement uses TRBV5-1 and TRBJ2-7, with a weak D call TRBD2 (7 bases). Deletions cut 3 bases from V and 4 bases from J, with 17 bases between. Germline-derived CDR1 and CDR2 are SGHRS and YFSETQ. This CDR3 comprises 15 residues. CDR3 loop: CASSWGGRSSYEQYF. CDR3 coding DNA: TGCGCCAGCAGCTGGGGGGGCAGATCGTCATACGAGCAGTACTTC. Filled out from reference TRBV5-1 and TRBJ2-7, the complete variable domain reads KAGVTQTPRYLIKTRGQQVTLSCSPISGHRSVSWYQQTPGQGLQFLFEYFSETQRNKGNFPGRFSGRQFSNSRSEMNVSTLELGDSALYLCASSWGGRSSYEQYFGPGTRLTVT.

Note on this clone: The same CDR3 is also encoded by other DNA sequences in this sample. J is TRBJ1-2 and V is TRBV6-1, with D maybe TRBD1 (6 bases). This CDR3 spans 16 amino acids. V lost 0 bases and J 4 bases, leaving 15 bases between the germline ends. From germline, CDR1 is MNHNS and CDR2 SASEGT. The CDR3 sequence is CASSEAKDSLSYGYTF. Written as DNA, the CDR3 is TGTGCCAGCAGTGAAGCCAAGGACAGCCTCAGCTATGGCTACACCTTC.

The genes are TRBV27 and TRBJ2-1; D is unclear. The CDR3 is 11 amino acids. V was clipped by 2 bases and J by 11 bases, with 7 bases between them. In germline, CDR1 is MNHEY, CDR2 SMNVEV (reference sequence). In DNA form, the CDR3 reads TGTGCCAGCAGTTTAGGTATCCAGCAGTTCTTC. Its protein is CASSLGIQQFF.

The rearrangement links TRBV10-2 to TRBJ2-1; maybe TRBD2 (6 bases). Germline CDR1 and CDR2: WSHSY and SAAADI. V was cut by 4 bases and J by 1 base, with 14 bases left in between. The CDR3 runs to 16 residues. This chain's CDR3 is CASSVATGASYNEQFF. The DNA of the CDR3 is TGCGCCAGCAGTGTCGCAACGGGAGCTTCCTACAATGAGCAGTTCTTC.

This clone has only a few counts. J is TRBJ1-1 and V is TRBV5-1; D ambiguous. Germline values: CDR1 SGHRS, CDR2 YFSETQ. V was cut by 4 bases and J by 4 bases, with 11 bases left in between. The length of the CDR3 is 13 residues. The CDR3 sequence: CASSPGRATEAFF. The CDR3 DNA sequence: TGCGCCAGCAGCCCGGGAAGGGCCACTGAAGCTTTCTTT.

In its sample, this clone was seen a few times. At the DNA level, this CDR3 is encoded by other sequences in the same sample as well. V gene TRBV5-1 combines with J gene TRBJ2-1; TRBD2 might be the D (5 bases). Germline-derived CDR1 and CDR2 are SGHRS and YFSETQ. The CDR3 length is 15 residues. V lost 0 bases and J lost 0, with 7 bases in between. CDR3 nucleotide sequence: TGCGCCAGCAGCTTGGCCGGGGTCTCCTACAATGAGCAGTTCTTC. It yields the protein CASSLAGVSYNEQFF.

V gene TRBV28 combines with J gene TRBJ2-7; D may be TRBD1 (5 bases). This CDR3 has 14 amino acids. Per the germline V gene, CDR1 is MDHEN and CDR2 is SYDVKM. Deletions cut 5 bases from V and 4 bases from J, with 15 bases between. In DNA form, the CDR3 reads TGTGCCAGCAGTCCCCCCCCGACAGAATACGAGCAGTACTTC. This translates into CASSPPPTEYEQYF. The variable domain in full, with the rest retrieved from reference TRBV28 and TRBJ2-7, is DVKVTQSSRYLVKRTGEKVFLECVQDMDHENMFWYRQDPGLGLRLIYFSYDVKMKEKGDIPEGYSVSREKKERFSLILESASTNQTSMYLCASSPPPTEYEQYFGPGTRLTVT.

The chain has TRBV4-1 and TRBJ2-3; D is uncertain. The CDR3 has 14 residues. The germline CDR1 and CDR2 sequences are MGHRA and YSYEKL. The V end lost 0 bases, the J end lost 4 bases, and 8 bases lay between the germline ends. Here the CDR3 reads CASSQDAGPDTQYF. The CDR3 coding sequence is TGCGCCAGCAGCCAAGATGCCGGCCCAGATACGCAGTATTTT.

The chain employs TRBV6-1 and TRBJ1-1; the D is unclear. This CDR3 is 10 amino acids long. Trimming stripped 3 bases from V and 6 bases from J, with 2 bases between. In germline, CDR1 is MNHNS, CDR2 SASEGT. The CDR3 protein is CASSDPEAFF. The DNA for the CDR3 is TGTGCCAGCAGTGACCCTGAAGCTTTCTTT.

This clone has at least ten counts. The DNA for the CDR3 is TGTGCCAGCAGCACCTACTCTGACCGGGAACAGAGCACAGATACGCAGTATTTT. It is translated as CASSTYSDREQSTDTQYF. The V and J genes are TRBV7-8 and TRBJ2-3; D may be TRBD2 (5 bases). The CDR3 totals 18 residues. With 5 bases removed from V and 0 bases from J, the gap between germline ends came to 21 bases. The V gene's germline CDR1 is SGHVS and CDR2 FQNEAQ. Complete variable domain (other parts from reference TRBV7-8 and TRBJ2-3): GAGVSQSPRYKVAKRGQDVALRCDPISGHVSLFWYQQALGQGPEFLTYFQNEAQLDKSGLPSDRFFAERPEGSVSTLKIQRTQQEDSAVYLCASSTYSDREQSTDTQYFGPGTRLTVL.